These T cell receptor beta chains were read from a single sample in a study of cytomegalovirus exposure and HLA in healthy donors. The data were produced by immunoSEQ multiplex PCR, yet TCRdb's version contains in-frame clones alone and is incomplete. The sample has about 130,000 clones, about 80% seen once. Specimen: PBMCs. The source of these receptors is a man younger than 45 in good health and CMV-seropositive. Both conserved end residues are part of each CDR3. A D gene is named only where the DNA matches it firmly.

v_call,j_call,d_call,cdr3_aa
TRBV27,TRBJ2-7,TRBD1,CASSGYRGPLGEQYF
TRBV11-2,TRBJ2-7,TRBD1,CASSTGQGPYEQYF
TRBV5-1,TRBJ1-1,TRBD1,CASSSGTGDTEAFF
TRBV7-3,TRBJ1-1,-,CASSLRGGGGLDTEAFF
TRBV14,TRBJ1-1,-,CASSPGGSIEAFF
TRBV2,TRBJ1-1,-,CASSEAGGNTEAFF
TRBV5-1,TRBJ1-1,-,CASSFGQNTEAFF
TRBV27,TRBJ1-2,TRBD1,CASSPGTGGYYGYTF
TRBV4-1,TRBJ1-1,-,CASSQAMRTEAFF
TRBV5-1,TRBJ1-2,TRBD1,CASSLGTGTGDHYGYTF
TRBV11-2,TRBJ2-7,-,CASSLFLAGAYEQYF
TRBV10-3,TRBJ1-2,TRBD1,CAISENPSQGNYGYTF
TRBV5-1,TRBJ1-1,-,CASSSGQLNTEAFF
TRBV5-6,TRBJ2-7,-,CASSSAVSPYEQYF
TRBV5-1,TRBJ1-3,-,CASSVQGPGNTIYF
TRBV2,TRBJ2-3,TRBD2,CAARRSGAYTDTQYF
TRBV7-3,TRBJ2-3,-,CASSPSGADTQYF
TRBV7-3,TRBJ2-1,-,CASSLLVDLEQFF
TRBV18,TRBJ2-7,TRBD1,CASSLGQGYYEQYF
TRBV27,TRBJ2-5,-,CASSLLTGEERGTQYF
TRBV27,TRBJ1-2,TRBD1,CASSSQRQGMDGYTF
TRBV19,TRBJ2-7,-,CASSIGRGTYEQYF
TRBV7-6,TRBJ2-7,TRBD1,CACGGTGEREQYF
TRBV10-2,TRBJ2-3,TRBD2,CASGHFMTGGPGWTDTQYF
TRBV28,TRBJ2-7,-,CASRTGNSYEQYF
TRBV7-6,TRBJ2-6,TRBD1,CASSSGTGVASGANVLTF
TRBV27,TRBJ2-2,-,CASSLWTNTGELFF
TRBV27,TRBJ2-7,TRBD2,CASSGLGLAGSYEQYF
TRBV6-5,TRBJ2-5,TRBD1,CASSYSGQTSQETQYF
TRBV30,TRBJ2-2,-,CASSGTGNTGELFF
TRBV5-4,TRBJ2-1,TRBD1,CASSRDRGSYNEQFF
TRBV5-4,TRBJ2-3,-,CASSLVGGGADTQYF
TRBV9,TRBJ2-5,-,CASSPQGARAETQYF
TRBV30,TRBJ2-4,TRBD2,CAWSSSGGPGNIQYF
TRBV18,TRBJ1-1,-,CASSPEDSDNTEAFF
TRBV10-2,TRBJ2-2,-,CASSEGAANTGELFF
TRBV7-9,TRBJ2-3,TRBD2,CASSTLGLDTDTQYF
TRBV30,TRBJ1-2,TRBD1,CAWSKPRTGDNYGYTF
TRBV7-6,TRBJ2-7,TRBD1,CASGTGVQRGGRSYEQYF
TRBV7-2,TRBJ2-1,-,CASSLMSGYNEQFF
TRBV28,TRBJ1-2,-,CASSSQLILGYTF
TRBV29-1,TRBJ2-2,-,CSVDRGNTGELFF
TRBV30,TRBJ2-1,-,CAWSVIYRSGAGEQFF
TRBV6-5,TRBJ2-3,-,CASRTSTDTQYF
TRBV10-3,TRBJ1-1,TRBD1,CAISTGTGGIEAFF
TRBV27,TRBJ1-5,-,CASSFGTLNQPQHF
TRBV10-3,TRBJ2-7,TRBD2,CAISERGDSYEQYF
TRBV7-2,TRBJ1-5,-,CASSPQNNQPQHF
TRBV5-8,TRBJ1-5,TRBD1,CASSSGQYSNQPQHF